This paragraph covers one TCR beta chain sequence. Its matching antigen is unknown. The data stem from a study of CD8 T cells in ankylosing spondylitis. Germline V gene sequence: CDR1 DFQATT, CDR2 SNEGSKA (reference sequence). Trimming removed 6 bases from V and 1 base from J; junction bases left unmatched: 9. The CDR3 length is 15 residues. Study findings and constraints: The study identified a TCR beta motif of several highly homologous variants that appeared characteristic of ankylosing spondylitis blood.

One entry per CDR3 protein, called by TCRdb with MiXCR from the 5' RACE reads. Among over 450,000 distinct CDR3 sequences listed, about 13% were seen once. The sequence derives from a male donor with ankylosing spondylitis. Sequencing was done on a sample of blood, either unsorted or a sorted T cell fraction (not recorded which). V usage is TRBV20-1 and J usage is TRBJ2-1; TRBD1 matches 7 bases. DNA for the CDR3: TGCAGTGCCCTTCCCGGGACAGCGTCCTACAATGAGCAGTTCTTC. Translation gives CSALPGTASYNEQFF.